The 27 T cell receptor beta chains below were found in one sample sequenced in a study of blood T cell repertoires in COVID-19. The protocol was immunoSEQ multiplex PCR, while the TCRdb copy is restricted to in-frame clones and leaves out a portion. The table lists around 130,000 clones, about 90% of them singletons. Source material: peripheral blood. The receptors shown here come from a woman between 50 and 59 years old who had recovered from COVID-19.

The chain carries TRBV5-5 and TRBJ1-2; D ambiguous. The germline V and J ends were trimmed by 4 bases and 7 bases, with 11 bases remaining between them. Germline V lookup: CDR1 SGHKS, CDR2 YYEKEE (reference sequence). This CDR3 has 12 amino acids. The chain's CDR3 is CASSLEYLGYTF. CDR3 DNA sequence: TGTGCCAGCAGCCTAGAGTACCTTGGCTACACCTTC.

This chain links TRBV29-1 with TRBJ2-1; a possible D gene is TRBD2 (6 bases). Looked up from germline, CDR1 is SQVTM and CDR2 is ANQGSEA. Between the trimmed V and J ends, which lost 7 bases and 4 bases, there was a span of 11 bases. CDR3 length: 12 residues. The CDR3 is CSGWGLYNEQFF. CDR3 nucleotides: TGCAGCGGGTGGGGACTTTACAATGAGCAGTTCTTC.

V and J are TRBV7-2 and TRBJ2-5; D unresolved. Trimming stripped 5 bases from V and 4 bases from J, with 14 bases between. CDR3 length: 14 amino acids. Germline V gene sequence: CDR1 SGHTA, CDR2 FQGNSA. The CDR3 DNA follows: TGTGCCAGCAGCCCCCGGAGCGCCCCAGAGACCCAGTACTTC. Protein product: CASSPRSAPETQYF.

This chain uses TRBV5-1 with TRBJ1-2; D is ambiguous. Deletions cut 0 bases from V and 7 bases from J, with 7 bases between. CDR1 and CDR2 from the germline V gene are SGHRS and YFSETQ. CDR3 size: 12 residues. DNA of the CDR3: TGCGCCAGCAGCTTGGAGACTGTTGGCTACACCTTC. Its protein is CASSLETVGYTF.

CDR3 in amino acids: CASSQASGTGIYEQYF. The CDR3 nucleotides are TGTGCCAGCAGCCAAGCAAGCGGGACAGGAATCTACGAGCAGTACTTC. The chain couples TRBV4-2 to TRBJ2-7, with a weak D call TRBD1 (8 bases). Between the trimmed V and J ends, which lost 1 base and 3 bases, there was a span of 16 bases. The germline gives CDR1 LGHNA, CDR2 YNFKEQ. The CDR3 is 16 amino acids.

The chain joins TRBV7-3 to TRBJ2-7; 7 nucleotides align to TRBD1. Germline V lookup: CDR1 SGHTA, CDR2 FQGTGA. The CDR3 covers 16 residues. V shed 0 bases, J shed 4 bases, and the junction held 9 bases outside the gene matches. CDR3 in amino acids: CASSLTPETGFYEQYF. CDR3 nucleotide sequence: TGTGCCAGCAGCTTAACCCCTGAGACAGGGTTTTACGAGCAGTACTTC.

For the CDR3, the DNA is TGCGCCAGCAGATCGGACAGTGGAGCAGGTGGCTACACCTTC. Translating gives CASRSDSGAGGYTF. This chain links TRBV5-1 with TRBJ1-2, with D possibly matching TRBD1 (6 bases). The CDR3 length is 14 residues. CDR1 and CDR2 from the germline V gene are SGHRS and YFSETQ. The ends were cut back, 5 bases at V and 7 bases at J, with 18 bases in the middle.

The chain combines TRBV9 with TRBJ2-5; tentative D call: TRBD1 (6 bases). This CDR3 has 15 residues. Germline V gene data show CDR1 as SGDLS and CDR2 as YYNGEE. V lost 1 base to trimming and J lost 0 bases, with 10 bases between them. CDR3 protein: CASSVQGLYQETQYF. In nucleotides, the CDR3 is TGTGCCAGCAGCGTACAGGGGTTGTACCAAGAGACCCAGTACTTC.

The genes are TRBV5-5 and TRBJ2-3; TRBD2 agrees at 7 bases. CDR1 is SGHKS, CDR2 YYEKEE, per germline (reference sequence). V shed 0 bases and J 4 bases; nucleotides not matched to a gene: 5. The CDR3 sequence is 15 residues long. The CDR3 protein is CASSLVGRQPDTQYF. CDR3 DNA sequence: TGTGCCAGCAGCTTGGTCGGGAGGCAGCCAGATACGCAGTATTTT. Full variable domain (remainder filled in from reference TRBV5-5 and TRBJ2-3): DAGVTQSPTHLIKTRGQQVTLRCSPISGHKSVSWYQQVLGQGPQFIFQYYEKEERGRGNFPDRFSARQFPNYSSELNVNALLLGDSALYLCASSLVGRQPDTQYFGPGTRLTVL.

The rearrangement uses TRBV5-4 and TRBJ1-1, with 7 bases matching TRBD1. J gave up 4 bases and V 2 bases, and 2 bases lay outside the gene matches. From germline, CDR1 is SGHNT and CDR2 YYREEE (reference sequence). The CDR3 is made up of 13 amino acids. Written as DNA, the CDR3 is TGTGCCAGCAGCTTCCCAGGGGGCACTGAAGCTTTCTTT. Translating gives CASSFPGGTEAFF.

This chain joins TRBV20-1 and TRBJ1-5; D may be TRBD1 (6 bases). Per germline, CDR1 DFQATT and CDR2 SNEGSKA (reference sequence). V was cut by 3 bases and J by 3 bases, with 12 bases left in between. The CDR3 contains 14 residues. CDR3 in DNA: TGCAGTGCTAGTCGGGGGGCTTACAATCAGCCCCAGCATTTT. Translated, it gives CSASRGAYNQPQHF.

The rearrangement joins TRBV5-4 to TRBJ2-2; 8 bases fit TRBD2. Trimming cost V 4 bases and J 4 bases; bases outside gene matches: 12. The germline V gene has CDR1 SGHNT and CDR2 YYREEE (reference sequence). The CDR3 loop spans 17 amino acids. In DNA form, the CDR3 reads TGTGCCAGCAGCCCCGGGACTAGAGGTTTTGGCACCGGGGAGCTGTTTTTT. Amino acids: CASSPGTRGFGTGELFF.

J is TRBJ2-7 and V is TRBV7-2, with TRBD1 identical over 8 bases. V shed 5 bases, J shed 6 bases, and the junction held 12 bases outside the gene matches. The germline gives CDR1 SGHTA, CDR2 FQGNSA. This CDR3 is built from 15 residues. As DNA, the CDR3 is TGTGCCAGCAGCCCTCGGGACAGGCTAGACCCCGAGCAGTACTTC. This codes for CASSPRDRLDPEQYF.

V usage is TRBV2 and J usage is TRBJ1-1, with 9 bases aligning to TRBD1. Trimming took 4 bases from V and 2 from J; bases not matched to a gene: 5. The CDR3 totals 15 residues. Germline V lookup: CDR1 SNHLY, CDR2 FYNNEI. The DNA of the CDR3 is TGTGCCAGCAGTGCGGACAGGGGAAGAAACACTGAAGCTTTCTTT. Translation gives CASSADRGRNTEAFF.

The rearrangement links TRBV4-1 to TRBJ2-3, with D perhaps TRBD1 (5 bases). The CDR3 has 16 amino acids. Germline V gives CDR1 MGHRA, CDR2 YSYEKL. V was clipped by 6 bases and J by 0 bases, with 16 bases between them. The CDR3 protein is CASSKNPQGSTDTQYF. In DNA form, the CDR3 reads TGCGCCAGCAGTAAAAATCCCCAGGGTAGCACAGATACGCAGTATTTT.

The chain is built from TRBV18 and TRBJ1-1; no clear D. V was pared by 3 bases and J by 3 bases, with 8 bases between. Germline V gives CDR1 KGHSH, CDR2 LQKENI. The CDR3 runs to 13 residues. The CDR3 spells CASSPHRDTEAFF. The CDR3 nucleotides are TGTGCCAGCTCACCGCACAGAGACACTGAAGCTTTCTTT.

The rearrangement uses TRBV3-1 (or the pseudogene TRBV3-2) and TRBJ1-6; no firm D call. This CDR3 comprises 16 residues. Trimming shortened V by 0 bases and J by 4 bases, and 10 bases separated the two germline ends. In germline, CDR1 is LGHDT, CDR2 YNNKEL (reference sequence). CDR3 in DNA: TGTGCCAGCAGCCAAGACCTGACGGGTTATAATTCACCCCTCCACTTT. It is translated as CASSQDLTGYNSPLHF.

This clone appeared once. The chain is built from TRBV28 and TRBJ1-1; D perhaps matches TRBD1 (5 bases). Germline V lookup: CDR1 MDHEN, CDR2 SYDVKM. The length of the CDR3 is 15 residues. With 4 bases removed from V and 0 bases from J, the gap between germline ends came to 12 bases. CDR3 region: CASSSLGAMNTEAFF. DNA of the CDR3: TGTGCCAGCAGTTCCCTAGGGGCGATGAACACTGAAGCTTTCTTT.

The chain carries TRBV9 and TRBJ2-1; TRBD2 matches at 8 bases. V gave up 0 bases and J gave up 4 bases; unmatched junction bases: 6. The CDR3 spans 16 residues. Germline loops: CDR1 SGDLS, CDR2 YYNGEE. The CDR3 DNA follows: TGTGCCAGCAGCGTAGCTAGTGCGGGGGGTTACAATGAGCAGTTCTTC. Translation: CASSVASAGGYNEQFF.

V gene TRBV27 combines with J gene TRBJ1-3; TRBD1 might be the D (5 bases). The V end lost 2 bases, the J end lost 0 bases, and 14 bases lay between the germline ends. CDR1 is MNHEY and CDR2 is SMNVEV in the germline V gene (reference sequence). The CDR3 is 17 residues long. CDR3 residues: CASSLRGLPSSGNTIYF. The CDR3 DNA sequence: TGTGCCAGCAGTTTAAGGGGACTTCCGAGCTCTGGAAACACCATATATTTT.

The CDR3 protein is CASSPGTGIYRETQYF. CDR3 sequence (DNA): TGCGCCAGCAGCCCCGGGACAGGGATCTATAGAGAGACCCAGTACTTC. The V and J genes are TRBV5-1 and TRBJ2-5; TRBD1 agrees at 9 bases. From germline, CDR1 is SGHRS and CDR2 YFSETQ. The CDR3 runs 16 residues. Losses at the gene ends were 4 bases for V and 4 bases for J; bases not matched to a gene: 11.

In regard to this clone: The junction and the germline gene differ at one end; a read error may be behind it. Written as DNA, the CDR3 is TGCGCCAGCAGCCTGAGGGATGAGGGGGTACCCGCCTTC. The encoded protein is CASSLRDEGVPAF. The chain joins TRBV5-1 to TRBJ1-2; D possibly corresponds to TRBD1 (6 bases). This CDR3 spans 13 amino acids. CDR1 and CDR2 from the germline V gene are SGHRS and YFSETQ.

The V call is TRBV5-1, the J call TRBJ2-3, with 10 bases aligning to TRBD1. The CDR3 loop spans 15 amino acids. The ends lost 4 bases at V and 4 bases at J; junction bases unmatched: 6. Per the germline V gene, CDR1 is SGHRS and CDR2 is YFSETQ. The DNA for the CDR3 is TGCGCCAGCAGCGGACCGACAGGGGGCGCAGATACGCAGTATTTT. This codes for CASSGPTGGADTQYF.

The chain joins TRBV19 to TRBJ1-2; tentatively, D is TRBD1 (6 bases). Germline CDR1 is LNHDA and CDR2 is SQIVND (reference sequence). Trimming removed 5 bases from V and 5 bases from J, with 15 bases in between. The CDR3 is 14 residues long. The CDR3 DNA reads as TGTGCCAGTAGTCTGCAAGGACAGTTATATGGCTACACCTTC. Protein: CASSLQGQLYGYTF.

The chain carries TRBV5-1 and TRBJ2-5; 15 bases align to TRBD2. Germline V lookup: CDR1 SGHRS, CDR2 YFSETQ. J gave up 4 bases and V 4 bases, and 8 bases lay outside the gene matches. The CDR3 consists of 17 residues. CDR3 sequence reads: CASSRGTSGRLRETQYF. In DNA form, the CDR3 reads TGCGCCAGCAGCCGAGGGACTAGCGGGAGGCTACGAGAGACCCAGTACTTC.

This chain uses TRBV15 with TRBJ2-3; the match to TRBD2 covers 10 bases. The CDR3 length is 16 residues. Germline CDR1 LNHNV, CDR2 YYDKDF (reference sequence). V shed 4 bases and J 4 bases; nucleotides not matched to a gene: 8. The CDR3: CATSKTPLAGADTQYF. The CDR3 region has the DNA TGTGCCACCAGCAAAACCCCGCTAGCGGGGGCAGATACGCAGTATTTT.

The J gene is TRBJ2-7, the V gene TRBV5-6, with TRBD2 as a possible D gene (7 bases). Per the germline V gene, CDR1 is SGHDT and CDR2 is YYEEEE. Trimming cost V 4 bases and J 4 bases, with 18 bases left between them. The CDR3 is 15 amino acids. Here the CDR3 DNA reads TGTGCCAGCAGCCAGAACAGGGAGGGAAAATACGAGCAGTACTTC. It is translated as CASSQNREGKYEQYF.